Below are 25 T cell receptor beta chains sequenced from a single sample in a study of CD8 T cells in Susac syndrome (dated by TCRdb to the late 2010s). Library generation was performed with the immunoSEQ multiplex PCR assay. RNA was extracted using the RNeasy kit, and roughly 0.5 to 1 ug of the RNA was reverse transcribed with random hexamers. Using fastp at Q25 and MiXCR, TCRdb reprocessed the public reads and kept productive beta chains. A single entry per CDR3 protein holds the most common genes and DNA from its merged rows. The sample table holds 50,000 to 65,000 distinct CDR3 sequences, of which roughly nine tenths were seen once. In total, the top ten clones hold roughly 0.2% of the sample. The sequenced material came from CD8+ T cells from PBMCs. Receptors were obtained from a human donor in good health.

This chain connects TRBV12-3 or TRBV12-4 to TRBJ2-2; TRBD1 matches 7 bases. V lost 5 bases, J lost 5 bases, and 5 bases stayed unmatched. This CDR3 is 14 amino acids long. CDR3 amino acids: CASSLTRGTGELFF. CDR3 sequence (DNA): TGTGCCAGCAGTCTGACCAGGGGGACCGGGGAGCTGTTTTTT.

This clonotype was counted a single time. The CDR3 sequence is CASSSGTWETQYF. The DNA of the CDR3 is TGTGCCAGCAGCTCTGGGACCTGGGAGACCCAGTACTTC. The chain couples TRBV7-9 to TRBJ2-5, with D possibly being TRBD1 or TRBD2 (5 bases each). Trimming pared 4 bases from V and 5 bases from J, leaving 11 bases between. Germline values: CDR1 SEHNR, CDR2 FQNEAQ (reference sequence). The CDR3 is 13 amino acids.

The chain carries TRBV25-1 and TRBJ1-1, with a possible D match to TRBD1 (5 bases). V lost 6 bases and J lost 1, with 9 bases in between. The CDR3 consists of 13 residues. Per germline, CDR1 MGHDK and CDR2 SYGVNS. The CDR3 coding sequence is TGTGCCAGCAGACTTCAGGGGAACACTGAAGCTTTCTTT. It is translated as CASRLQGNTEAFF.

The chain carries TRBV12-3 or TRBV12-4 and TRBJ2-2; D may be TRBD1 (7 bases). The CDR3 is made up of 17 amino acids. Trimming left V 6 bases short and J 1 base short, with 18 bases between. The CDR3 DNA sequence: TGTGCCAGCAGCCCCAGGGGGGATGGGGGGAACACCGGGGAGCTGTTTTTT. Amino acid sequence: CASSPRGDGGNTGELFF.

The V call is TRBV20-1, the J call TRBJ1-4; 10 positions agree with TRBD1. The germline gives CDR1 DFQATT, CDR2 SNEGSKA (reference sequence). The CDR3 consists of 14 residues. The V segment lost 3 bases and the J segment 2 bases; nucleotides outside the gene matches: 0. The CDR3 DNA sequence: TGCAGTGCTAGGACAGGGGGCACTAATGAAAAACTGTTTTTT. Amino acid sequence: CSARTGGTNEKLFF.

The chain has TRBV7-6 and TRBJ1-4; D gene uncertain. V lost 1 base and J lost 8, with 14 bases in between. CDR1 SGHVS and CDR2 FNYEAQ come from the germline V gene. The CDR3 runs 15 residues. In DNA, the CDR3 is TGTGCCAGCAGCTTAGAGGTCGGGTCAGGAGAAAAACTGTTTTTT. Translating it yields CASSLEVGSGEKLFF.

V is TRBV7-9 and J is TRBJ2-2, with TRBD1 matching 10 bases. Trimming removed 2 bases from V and 1 base from J; junction bases left unmatched: 7. The germline V gene encodes CDR1 SEHNR and CDR2 FQNEAQ (reference sequence). This CDR3 spans 18 amino acids. This CDR3 is CASSLPTGTGENTGELFF. The CDR3 DNA reads as TGTGCCAGCAGCTTACCTACCGGGACAGGGGAGAACACCGGGGAGCTGTTTTTT.

This chain joins TRBV29-1 and TRBJ2-2; D is uncertain. The germline V gene has CDR1 SQVTM and CDR2 ANQGSEA. Trimming left V 0 bases short and J 0 bases short, with 11 bases between. The CDR3 loop spans 16 amino acids. The CDR3 here is CSVEDLESSNTGELFF. The CDR3 region has the DNA TGCAGCGTTGAAGATCTAGAGTCTTCGAACACCGGGGAGCTGTTTTTT.

This chain links TRBV6-5 with TRBJ1-2, with TRBD1 matching 7 bases. Germline V CDR1 and CDR2: MNHEY, SVGAGI. V lost 2 bases to trimming and J lost 1 base; unmatched junction nucleotides: 7. The CDR3 is 16 residues long. CDR3: CASSYDETGINYGYTF. The CDR3 region has the DNA TGTGCCAGCAGTTACGATGAGACAGGGATTAACTATGGCTACACCTTC.

This clonotype was found once. V and J are TRBV5-1 and TRBJ2-2; 10 nucleotides agree with TRBD1. Germline CDR1 is SGHRS and CDR2 is YFSETQ. This CDR3 is built from 15 residues. V lost 3 bases to trimming and J lost 3 bases; unmatched junction nucleotides: 2. The CDR3 DNA reads TGCGCCAGCAGCTCCGGGACAGGGGACACCGGGGAGCTGTTTTTT. Translation: CASSSGTGDTGELFF.

This rearrangement joins TRBV9 to TRBJ2-6; 9 bases align to TRBD1. Trimming removed 0 bases from V and 3 bases from J; junction bases left unmatched: 1. Germline CDR1 is SGDLS and CDR2 is YYNGEE. This CDR3 contains 16 residues. CDR3 coding DNA: TGTGCCAGCAGCGTAGGGGACAGGGTTGGGGCCAACGTCCTGACTTTC. The encoded protein is CASSVGDRVGANVLTF.

This chain links TRBV19 with TRBJ1-2; 9 nucleotides match TRBD1. V lost 1 base and J lost 8; bases outside the gene matches: 2. This CDR3 contains 13 residues. Looked up from germline, CDR1 is LNHDA and CDR2 is SQIVND (reference sequence). The CDR3 here is CASSIGQGDGYTF. The DNA of the CDR3 is TGTGCCAGTAGTATAGGACAGGGGGACGGCTACACCTTC.

This clonotype was seen a single time. The gene calls are TRBV24-1 and TRBJ2-5; D gene uncertain. CDR1 is KGHDR, CDR2 SFDVKD, per germline. Trimming took 12 bases from V and 0 from J, leaving 13 bases between them. CDR3 length: 13 residues. CDR3 loop: CASGPLDQETQYF. The DNA for the CDR3 is TGTGCCTCCGGGCCTCTAGACCAAGAGACCCAGTACTTC.

The chain joins TRBV4-1 to TRBJ2-1; D unclear. The CDR3 has 17 amino acids. The germline CDR1 and CDR2 sequences are MGHRA and YSYEKL. V was shortened by 0 bases and J by 9 bases, with 21 bases between the two germline ends. The CDR3 region has the DNA TGCGCCAGCAGCCAAGATAAATTCACGGCATCCCGGGTTGAGCAGTTCTTC. Its translation is CASSQDKFTASRVEQFF.

This rearrangement joins TRBV2 to TRBJ2-5, with TRBD2 identical over 7 bases. This CDR3 is built from 14 residues. Trimming took 7 bases from V and 5 from J; bases not matched to a gene: 10. Germline V CDR1 and CDR2: SNHLY, FYNNEI. The CDR3 region has the DNA TGTGCCAGCACAGTAAGGGGAGGGTCGGAGACCCAGTACTTC. This translates into CASTVRGGSETQYF. The complete variable domain, with remaining parts taken from reference TRBV2 and TRBJ2-5, reads EPEVTQTPSHQVTQMGQEVILRCVPISNHLYFYWYRQILGQKVEFLVSFYNNEISEKSEIFDDQFSVERPDGSNFTLKIRSTKLEDSAMYFCASTVRGGSETQYFGPGTRLLVL.

The rearrangement joins TRBV7-9 to TRBJ2-7; TRBD1 aligns across 9 bases. With V trimmed by 4 bases and J by 2 bases, 6 bases remained unmatched. The germline V gene has CDR1 SEHNR and CDR2 FQNEAQ (reference sequence). This CDR3 is built from 15 residues. In DNA form, the CDR3 reads TGTGCCAGCAGCTACACAGGGGGCGGGACCTACGAGCAGTACTTC. Translated, it gives CASSYTGGGTYEQYF.

V and J are TRBV7-2 and TRBJ2-1, with a possible D match to TRBD2 (7 bases). The germline V gene encodes CDR1 SGHTA and CDR2 FQGNSA. The CDR3 covers 17 residues. V was clipped by 4 bases and J by 2 bases, with 18 bases between them. The DNA for the CDR3 is TGTGCCAGCAGCTCCCCGGGGGGCCTGGGGGCCTACAATGAGCAGTTCTTC. Amino acid sequence: CASSSPGGLGAYNEQFF.

The chain employs TRBV5-1 and TRBJ1-1, with D maybe TRBD1 (5 bases). Germline lookup yields CDR1 SGHRS and CDR2 YFSETQ. The V gene lost 4 bases and the J gene lost 5 bases, with 18 bases spanning the gap. The CDR3 length is 15 residues. The CDR3 DNA reads as TGCGCCAGCAGCGGTCGCAGTGGGGGGGATACTGAAGCTTTCTTT. It codes for CASSGRSGGDTEAFF.

The chain couples TRBV5-4 to TRBJ2-4; a possible D gene is TRBD1 (5 bases). V lost 4 bases and J 8 bases, leaving 13 bases between the germline ends. The CDR3 sequence is 13 residues long. The germline V gene encodes CDR1 SGHNT and CDR2 YYREEE (reference sequence). The CDR3 protein is CASSIGDADIQYF. The DNA for the CDR3 is TGTGCCAGCAGCATAGGGGATGCGGACATTCAGTACTTC.

The CDR3 DNA reads as TGTGCCAGCAGCTGGGACAGAGAGAGGGTGAGCACTGAAGCTTTCTTT. As protein: CASSWDRERVSTEAFF. The chain combines TRBV7-9 with TRBJ1-1; TRBD1 agrees at 7 bases. The V gene's germline CDR1 is SEHNR and CDR2 FQNEAQ (reference sequence). Trimming at V came to 4 bases and at J to 4 bases, leaving 12 bases not matched to a gene. The CDR3 has 16 amino acids.

This chain links TRBV6-2 or TRBV6-3 with TRBJ2-5, with D perhaps matching TRBD2 (5 bases). The CDR3 loop spans 13 amino acids. Germline V gives CDR1 MNHEY, CDR2 SVGEGT. Trimming shortened V by 8 bases and J by 5 bases, and 15 bases separated the two germline ends. The CDR3 protein is CASGPSGIETQYF. The CDR3 DNA follows: TGTGCCAGCGGCCCTTCGGGAATTGAGACCCAGTACTTC.

The genes are TRBV5-1 and TRBJ2-3; TRBD2 might be the D (6 bases). Looked up from germline, CDR1 is SGHRS and CDR2 is YFSETQ. The CDR3 has 15 amino acids. Trimming left V 2 bases short and J 0 bases short, with 10 bases between. CDR3 sequence: CASSFRDLSTDTQYF. The CDR3 bases are TGCGCCAGCAGCTTCCGGGACTTGAGCACAGATACGCAGTATTTT.

The chain links TRBV10-3 to TRBJ2-5, with 9 positions matching TRBD2. Trimming took 0 bases from V and 3 from J; bases not matched to a gene: 5. The length of the CDR3 is 16 residues. Germline V gives CDR1 ENHRY, CDR2 SYGVKD. The CDR3 coding sequence is TGTGCCATCAGTGAGTCCCTAGCGGGGATAGAAGAGACCCAGTACTTC. It yields the protein CAISESLAGIEETQYF.

The chain couples TRBV9 to TRBJ1-2, with TRBD1 matching over 7 bases. Germline V gene data show CDR1 as SGDLS and CDR2 as YYNGEE. CDR3 length: 16 amino acids. After removal of 0 bases from V and 5 bases from J, the junction contained 10 bases not matched to a gene. Here the CDR3 DNA reads TGTGCCAGCAGCGTAGCGGCCGGGACAGACTATTATGGCTACACCTTC. This codes for CASSVAAGTDYYGYTF.

This chain uses TRBV10-3 with TRBJ1-3; no firm D call. The V end was cut by 9 bases, the J end by 3 bases, with 9 bases between. CDR3 length: 12 amino acids. Germline V gene data show CDR1 as ENHRY and CDR2 as SYGVKD. DNA of the CDR3: TGTGCCATTTCCCAGGATGGAAACACCATATATTTT. Amino acids: CAISQDGNTIYF.